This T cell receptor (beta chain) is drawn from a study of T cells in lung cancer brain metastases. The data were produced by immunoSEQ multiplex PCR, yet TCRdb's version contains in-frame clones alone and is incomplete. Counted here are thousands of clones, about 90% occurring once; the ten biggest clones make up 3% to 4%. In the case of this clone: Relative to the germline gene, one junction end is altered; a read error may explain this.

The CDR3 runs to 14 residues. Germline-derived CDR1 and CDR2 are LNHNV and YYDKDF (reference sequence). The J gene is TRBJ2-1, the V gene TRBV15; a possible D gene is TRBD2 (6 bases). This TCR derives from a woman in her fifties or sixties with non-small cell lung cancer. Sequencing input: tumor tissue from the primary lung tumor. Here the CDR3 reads CATSTFGSGPEEFF. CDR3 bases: TGTGCCACCAGCACTTTCGGGAGCGGACCTGAGGAGTTCTTC.